Listed below are T cell receptor beta chains from one sample, sequenced in a study of regulatory T cells in long-lasting Graves disease. From the multiplex PCR reads, TCRdb called clonotypes with MiXCR, one entry per CDR3 protein. Of 300,000 to 400,000 distinct CDR3 sequences in the sample, roughly a sixth are singletons; the top ten hold approximately 22%. The source material was peripheral blood mononuclear cells (PBMCs), sampled at new diagnosis, from a patient treated with antithyroid drugs. The receptors were sampled from a female donor with Graves disease. The CDR3 runs from the conserved cysteine through the conserved F or W. A D gene is named only where the DNA matches it firmly. A row's size may be missing; if present it is once, few, many or a size class.

v_gene: TRBV9
j_gene: TRBJ1-5
abundance: -
d_gene: TRBD1
CDR3nt: TGTGCCAGCGGCGAGGGAGGGGGCGCGGGTCAGCCCCAGCATTTT
CDR3aa: CASGEGGGAGQPQHF

v_gene: TRBV12-3/TRBV12-4
j_gene: TRBJ1-1
abundance: many
d_gene: -
CDR3nt: TGTGCCAGCACCATGGGACACCAGAACACTGAAGCTTTCTTT
CDR3aa: CASTMGHQNTEAFF

v_gene: TRBV29-1
j_gene: TRBJ1-3
abundance: few
d_gene: TRBD1
CDR3nt: TGCAGCGTTGAAATGGGGGAAACAGGGGCTGGAAACACCATATATTTT
CDR3aa: CSVEMGETGAGNTIYF

v_gene: TRBV18
j_gene: TRBJ2-4
abundance: few
d_gene: TRBD2
CDR3nt: TGTGCCAGCTCAACCACGGGACTAGCGGGGGAAAAAAACATTCAGTACTTC
CDR3aa: CASSTTGLAGEKNIQYF

v_gene: TRBV4-1
j_gene: TRBJ2-1
abundance: few
d_gene: -
CDR3nt: TGCGCCAGCAGCCAAGATTCGCACAGAACGGGGTACAATGAGCAGTTCTTC
CDR3aa: CASSQDSHRTGYNEQFF

v_gene: TRBV5-1
j_gene: TRBJ1-6
abundance: -
d_gene: TRBD1
CDR3nt: TGCGCCAGCAGCGTGGGCCGGACAGGGGTCGGGTCACCCCTCCACTTT
CDR3aa: CASSVGRTGVGSPLHF

v_gene: TRBV2
j_gene: TRBJ2-2
abundance: many
d_gene: -
CDR3nt: TGTGCCAGCAGTCGGCGGGGTTTGGCCGGGGAGCTGTTTTTT
CDR3aa: CASSRRGLAGELFF

v_gene: TRBV14
j_gene: TRBJ2-7
abundance: many
d_gene: TRBD2
CDR3nt: TGTGCCAGCAGCCGGGACTATCAGCCGCCCGAGCAGTACTTC
CDR3aa: CASSRDYQPPEQYF

v_gene: TRBV12-3/TRBV12-4
j_gene: TRBJ2-5
abundance: many
d_gene: -
CDR3nt: TGTGCCAGCAGTTCGGTAGAGACCCAGTACTTC
CDR3aa: CASSSVETQYF

v_gene: TRBV20-1
j_gene: TRBJ1-4
abundance: many
d_gene: -
CDR3nt: TGCAGTGCTAGAGGGACGGTTAATGAAAAACTGTTTTTT
CDR3aa: CSARGTVNEKLFF

v_gene: TRBV4-1
j_gene: TRBJ2-1
abundance: -
d_gene: -
CDR3nt: TGCGCCAGCAGCCAAGACAGGATCGCAGACCGTTACAATGAGCAGTTCTTC
CDR3aa: CASSQDRIADRYNEQFF

v_gene: TRBV7-9
j_gene: TRBJ2-1
abundance: -
d_gene: TRBD2
CDR3nt: TGTGCCAGCAGCTGGGATGTAGCGGGAGAGGAGCAGTTCTTC
CDR3aa: CASSWDVAGEEQFF

v_gene: TRBV28
j_gene: TRBJ2-1
abundance: many
d_gene: TRBD1
CDR3nt: TGTGCCAGCAGTTTTACCGGACAGGGACCAGGGAATGAGCAGTTCTTC
CDR3aa: CASSFTGQGPGNEQFF

v_gene: TRBV7-9
j_gene: TRBJ2-2
abundance: few
d_gene: TRBD1
CDR3nt: TGTGCCAGCAGCTCTTGGGACAGGGGTAACGGGGAGCTGTTTTTT
CDR3aa: CASSSWDRGNGELFF

v_gene: TRBV7-2
j_gene: TRBJ2-2
abundance: many
d_gene: -
CDR3nt: TGTGCCAGCAGCGTTACAGGCACCGGGGAGCTGTTTTTT
CDR3aa: CASSVTGTGELFF

v_gene: TRBV12-3/TRBV12-4
j_gene: TRBJ1-2
abundance: many
d_gene: -
CDR3nt: TGTGCCAGCAGCCGACTAGGACAGCACTATGGCTACACCTTC
CDR3aa: CASSRLGQHYGYTF

v_gene: TRBV12-3/TRBV12-4
j_gene: TRBJ2-6
abundance: few
d_gene: -
CDR3nt: TGTGCCAGCAGCCGAATACCGGGACGGATGACTGGGGCCAACGTCCTGACTTTC
CDR3aa: CASSRIPGRMTGANVLTF